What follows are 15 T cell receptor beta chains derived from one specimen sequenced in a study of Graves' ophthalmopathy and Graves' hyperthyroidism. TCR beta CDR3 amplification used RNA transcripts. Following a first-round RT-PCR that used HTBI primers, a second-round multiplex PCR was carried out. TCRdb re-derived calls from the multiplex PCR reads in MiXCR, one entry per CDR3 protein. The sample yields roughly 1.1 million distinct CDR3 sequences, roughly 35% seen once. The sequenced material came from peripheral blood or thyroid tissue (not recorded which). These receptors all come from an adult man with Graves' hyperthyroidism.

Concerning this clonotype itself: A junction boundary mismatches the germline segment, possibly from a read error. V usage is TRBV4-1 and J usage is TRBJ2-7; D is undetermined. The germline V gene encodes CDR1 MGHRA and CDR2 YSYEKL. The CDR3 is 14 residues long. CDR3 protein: CASSKVGSYESIDF. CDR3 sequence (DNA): TGCGCCAGCAGCAAGGTGGGGTCCTACGAGAGCATAGACTTC.

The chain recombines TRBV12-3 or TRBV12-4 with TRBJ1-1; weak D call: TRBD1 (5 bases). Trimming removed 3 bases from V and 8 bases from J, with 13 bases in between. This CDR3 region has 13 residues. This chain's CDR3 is CASSFLGQYEAFF. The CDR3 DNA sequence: TGTGCCAGCAGTTTTCTGGGGCAATACGAAGCTTTCTTT.

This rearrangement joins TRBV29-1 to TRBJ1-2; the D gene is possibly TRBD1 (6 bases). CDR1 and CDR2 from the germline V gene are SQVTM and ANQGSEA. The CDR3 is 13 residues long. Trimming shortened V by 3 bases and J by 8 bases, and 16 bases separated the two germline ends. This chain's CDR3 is CSVEGRGQDGYTF. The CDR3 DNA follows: TGCAGCGTTGAGGGCCGGGGGCAGGACGGCTACACCTTC.

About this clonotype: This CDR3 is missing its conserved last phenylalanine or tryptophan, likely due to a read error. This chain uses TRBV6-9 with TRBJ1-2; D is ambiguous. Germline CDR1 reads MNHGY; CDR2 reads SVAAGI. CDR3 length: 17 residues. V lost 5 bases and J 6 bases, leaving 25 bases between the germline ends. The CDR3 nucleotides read TGTGCCAGCAGTGAACCCCGACACGGGCGCGAGCTCGATGGCTACACCTCC. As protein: CASSEPRHGRELDGYTS.

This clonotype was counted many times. The CDR3 sequence is CSAQPGQGAGEQYF. The CDR3 nucleotides read TGCAGCGCCCAACCGGGACAGGGGGCGGGAGAGCAGTACTTC. The chain carries TRBV29-1 and TRBJ2-7; 12 positions match TRBD1. The V gene end was trimmed by 7 bases and the J gene end by 7 bases; junction bases not matched to a gene: 11. The CDR3 runs 14 residues. Per the germline V gene, CDR1 is SQVTM and CDR2 is ANQGSEA.

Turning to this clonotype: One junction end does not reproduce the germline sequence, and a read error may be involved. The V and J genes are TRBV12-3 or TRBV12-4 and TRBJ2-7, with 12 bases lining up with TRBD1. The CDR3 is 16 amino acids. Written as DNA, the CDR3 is TGTGCCAGCAGCTTAGCCGGGACAGGGGGCAGCAATGAGCAGTACTTC. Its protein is CASSLAGTGGSNEQYF.

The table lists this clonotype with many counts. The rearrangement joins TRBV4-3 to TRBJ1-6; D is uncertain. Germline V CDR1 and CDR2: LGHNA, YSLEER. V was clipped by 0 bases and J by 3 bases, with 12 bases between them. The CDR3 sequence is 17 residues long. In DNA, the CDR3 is TGCGCCAGCAGCCAAGATGAAGCGAAAATCTATAATTCACCCCTCCACTTT. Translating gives CASSQDEAKIYNSPLHF.

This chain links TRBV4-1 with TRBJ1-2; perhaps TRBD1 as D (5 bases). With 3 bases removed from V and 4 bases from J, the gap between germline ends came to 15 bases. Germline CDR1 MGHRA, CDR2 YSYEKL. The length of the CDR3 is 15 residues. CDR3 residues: CASSQPGAAFYGYTF. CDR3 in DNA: TGCGCCAGCAGCCAGCCCGGGGCAGCCTTCTATGGCTACACCTTC.

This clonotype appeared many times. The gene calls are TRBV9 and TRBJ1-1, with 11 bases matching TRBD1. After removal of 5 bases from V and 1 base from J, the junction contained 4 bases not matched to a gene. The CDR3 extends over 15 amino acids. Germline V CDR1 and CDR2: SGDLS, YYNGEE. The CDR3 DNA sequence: TGTGCCAGCAGTGGACAGGGGGCGAGGAACACTGAAGCTTTCTTT. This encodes CASSGQGARNTEAFF.

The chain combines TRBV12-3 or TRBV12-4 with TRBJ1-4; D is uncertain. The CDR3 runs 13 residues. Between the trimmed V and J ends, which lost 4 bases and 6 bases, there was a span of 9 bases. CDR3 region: CASSSDGDEKLFF. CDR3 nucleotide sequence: TGTGCCAGCAGTTCAGACGGGGATGAAAAACTGTTTTTT.

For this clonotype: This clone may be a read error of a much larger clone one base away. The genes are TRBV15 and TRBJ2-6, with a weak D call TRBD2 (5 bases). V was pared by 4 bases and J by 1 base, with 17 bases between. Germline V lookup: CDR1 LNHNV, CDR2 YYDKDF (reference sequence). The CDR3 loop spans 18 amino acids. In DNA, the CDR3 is TGTGCCACCAGCACCCTCACCGGGGTCCCGTCTGGGGCCAACGTCCTGACTTTC. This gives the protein CATSTLTGVPSGANVLTF.

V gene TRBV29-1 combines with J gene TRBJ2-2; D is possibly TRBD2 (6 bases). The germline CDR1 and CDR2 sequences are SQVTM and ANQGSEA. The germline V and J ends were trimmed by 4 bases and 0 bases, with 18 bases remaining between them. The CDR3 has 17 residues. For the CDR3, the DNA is TGCAGCGTTGTCGGGGGAGACAAGAACTCGAACACCGGGGAGCTGTTTTTT. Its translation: CSVVGGDKNSNTGELFF.

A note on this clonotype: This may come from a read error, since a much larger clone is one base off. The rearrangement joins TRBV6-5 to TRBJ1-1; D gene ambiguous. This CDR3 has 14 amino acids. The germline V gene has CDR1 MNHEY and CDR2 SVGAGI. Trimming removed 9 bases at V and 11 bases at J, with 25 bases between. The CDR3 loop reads CARSLSFRAISAFF. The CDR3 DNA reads TGTGCCAGGAGCTTAAGTTTTCGGGCGATTTCCGCTTTCTTT.

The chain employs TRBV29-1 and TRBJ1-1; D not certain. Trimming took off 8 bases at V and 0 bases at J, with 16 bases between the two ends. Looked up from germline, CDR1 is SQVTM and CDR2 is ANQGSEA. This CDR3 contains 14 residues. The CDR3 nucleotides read TGCAGCCAAGTCGTTTGGGCGATGAACACTGAAGCTTTCTTT. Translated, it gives CSQVVWAMNTEAFF.

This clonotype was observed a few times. As DNA, the CDR3 is TGTGCCAGCAGTTTAACCGGGACAGGGGGCCTTGGCTACACCTTC. Encoded protein: CASSLTGTGGLGYTF. The V and J genes are TRBV7-9 and TRBJ1-2, with 12 bases fitting TRBD1. J lost 7 bases, V lost 6 bases, and 9 bases had no gene match. Looked up from germline, CDR1 is SEHNR and CDR2 is FQNEAQ (reference sequence). This CDR3 contains 15 residues.